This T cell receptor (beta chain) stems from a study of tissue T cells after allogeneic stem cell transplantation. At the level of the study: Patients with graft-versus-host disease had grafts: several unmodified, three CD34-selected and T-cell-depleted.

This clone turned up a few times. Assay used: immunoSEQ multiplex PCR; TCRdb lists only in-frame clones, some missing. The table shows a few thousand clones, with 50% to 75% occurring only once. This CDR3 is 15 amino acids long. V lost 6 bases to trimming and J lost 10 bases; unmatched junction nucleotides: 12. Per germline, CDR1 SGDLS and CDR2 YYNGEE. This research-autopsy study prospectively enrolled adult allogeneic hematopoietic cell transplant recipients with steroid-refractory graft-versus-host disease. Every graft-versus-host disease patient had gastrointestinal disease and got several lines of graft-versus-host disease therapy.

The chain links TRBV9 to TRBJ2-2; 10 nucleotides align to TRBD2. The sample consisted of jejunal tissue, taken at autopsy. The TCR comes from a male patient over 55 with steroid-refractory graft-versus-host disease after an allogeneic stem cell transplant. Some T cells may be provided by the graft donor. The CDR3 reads CASKPNPGTSEELFF. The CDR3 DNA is TGTGCCAGCAAGCCCAACCCCGGGACTAGCGAGGAGCTGTTTTTT. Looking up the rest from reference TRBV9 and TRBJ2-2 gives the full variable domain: DSGVTQTPKHLITATGQRVTLRCSPRSGDLSVYWYQQSLDQGLQFLIQYYNGEERAKGNILERFSAQQFPDLHSELNLSSLELGDSALYFCASKPNPGTSEELFFGEGSRLTVL.